This T cell receptor (beta chain) was observed in a study of blood T cell repertoires in COVID-19. V lost 5 bases to trimming and J lost 0 bases, with 11 bases between them. The CDR3 is 15 residues long. Germline CDR1 is MNHEY and CDR2 is SVGAGI. Source study methods: Amplified reference gene primers provided the basis for estimating nucleated cell counts. Measured with immunoSEQ multiplex PCR; TCRdb has only the in-frame clones, and not every one. That table is the source of V, J and clone size, and D and trimming were worked out from the DNA. The table includes 150,000 to 200,000 clones, 86% detected once. This clone was seen only once.

The chain joins TRBV6-5 to TRBJ2-1; no firm D call. Sequenced sample: peripheral blood. The TCR comes from a young man with acute or convalescent COVID-19. CDR3 DNA: TGTGCCAGCAGTCCGACCCCGGGCTCCTACAATGAGCAGTTCTTC. Translation gives CASSPTPGSYNEQFF.